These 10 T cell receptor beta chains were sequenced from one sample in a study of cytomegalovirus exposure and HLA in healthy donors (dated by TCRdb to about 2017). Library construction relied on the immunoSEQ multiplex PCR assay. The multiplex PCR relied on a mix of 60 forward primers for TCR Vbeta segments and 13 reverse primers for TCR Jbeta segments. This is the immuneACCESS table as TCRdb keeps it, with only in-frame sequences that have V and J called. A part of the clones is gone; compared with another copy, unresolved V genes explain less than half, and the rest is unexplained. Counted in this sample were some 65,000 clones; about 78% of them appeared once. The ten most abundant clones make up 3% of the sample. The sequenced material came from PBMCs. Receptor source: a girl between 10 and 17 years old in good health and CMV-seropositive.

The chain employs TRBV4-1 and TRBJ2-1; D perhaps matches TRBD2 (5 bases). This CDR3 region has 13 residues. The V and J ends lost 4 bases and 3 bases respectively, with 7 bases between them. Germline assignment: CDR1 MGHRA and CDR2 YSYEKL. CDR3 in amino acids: CASSPDFYNEQFF. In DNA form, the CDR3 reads TGCGCCAGCAGCCCGGACTTCTACAATGAGCAGTTCTTC.

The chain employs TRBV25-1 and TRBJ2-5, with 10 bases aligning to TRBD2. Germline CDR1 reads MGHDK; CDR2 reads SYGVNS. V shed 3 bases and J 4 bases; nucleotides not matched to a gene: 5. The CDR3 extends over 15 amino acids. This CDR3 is CASSEGIAGGETQYF. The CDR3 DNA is TGTGCCAGCAGTGAGGGAATAGCGGGAGGAGAGACCCAGTACTTC.

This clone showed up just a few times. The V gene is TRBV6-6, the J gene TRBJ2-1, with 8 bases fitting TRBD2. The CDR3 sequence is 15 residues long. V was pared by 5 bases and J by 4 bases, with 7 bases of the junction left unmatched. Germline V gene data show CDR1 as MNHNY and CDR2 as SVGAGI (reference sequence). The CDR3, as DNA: TGTGCCAGCAGTATCAAGCGGGGGTCATACAATGAGCAGTTCTTC. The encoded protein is CASSIKRGSYNEQFF.

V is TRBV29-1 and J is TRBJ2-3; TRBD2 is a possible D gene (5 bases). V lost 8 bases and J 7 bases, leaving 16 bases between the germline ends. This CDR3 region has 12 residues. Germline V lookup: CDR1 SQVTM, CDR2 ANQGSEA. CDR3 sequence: CSTLVRANTQYF. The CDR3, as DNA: TGCAGCACTTTAGTGAGGGCGAATACGCAGTATTTT.

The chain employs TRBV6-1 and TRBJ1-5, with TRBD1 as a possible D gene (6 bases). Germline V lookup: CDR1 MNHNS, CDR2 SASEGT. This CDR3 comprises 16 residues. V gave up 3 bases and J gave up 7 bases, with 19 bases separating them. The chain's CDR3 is CASSEIFWGRRQPQHF. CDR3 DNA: TGTGCCAGCAGTGAGATTTTCTGGGGGCGTCGCCAGCCCCAGCATTTT.

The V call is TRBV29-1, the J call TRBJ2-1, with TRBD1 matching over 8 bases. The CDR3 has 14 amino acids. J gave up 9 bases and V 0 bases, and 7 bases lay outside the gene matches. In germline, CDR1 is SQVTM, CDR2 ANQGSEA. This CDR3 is CSVEDGQGRREQFF. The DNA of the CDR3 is TGCAGCGTTGAAGATGGACAGGGAAGGCGTGAGCAGTTCTTC.

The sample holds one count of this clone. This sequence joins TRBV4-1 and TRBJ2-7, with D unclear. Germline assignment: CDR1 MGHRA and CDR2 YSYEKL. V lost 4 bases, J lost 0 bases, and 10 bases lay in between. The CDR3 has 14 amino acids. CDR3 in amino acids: CASSRLANSYEQYF. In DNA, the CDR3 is TGCGCCAGCAGCCGCCTCGCGAACTCCTACGAGCAGTACTTC.

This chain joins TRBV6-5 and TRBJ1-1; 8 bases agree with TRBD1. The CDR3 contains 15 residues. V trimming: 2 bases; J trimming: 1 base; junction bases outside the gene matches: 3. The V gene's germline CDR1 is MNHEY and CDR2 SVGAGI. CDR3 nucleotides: TGTGCCAGCAGTTACGGGACAGGCAAGAACACTGAAGCTTTCTTT. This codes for CASSYGTGKNTEAFF.

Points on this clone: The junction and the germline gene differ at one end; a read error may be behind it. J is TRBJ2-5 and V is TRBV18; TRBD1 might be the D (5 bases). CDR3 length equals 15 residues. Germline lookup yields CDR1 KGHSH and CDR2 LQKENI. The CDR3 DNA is TGTGCCAGCTCACCATTTTCAACCGGACAAGAGAACCAGTACTTC. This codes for CASSPFSTGQENQYF.

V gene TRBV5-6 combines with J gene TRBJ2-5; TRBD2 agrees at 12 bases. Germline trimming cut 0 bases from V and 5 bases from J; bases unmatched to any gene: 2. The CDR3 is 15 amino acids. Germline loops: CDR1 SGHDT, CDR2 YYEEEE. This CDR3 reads CASSLALAGGETQYF. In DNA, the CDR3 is TGTGCCAGCAGCTTGGCGCTAGCGGGGGGGGAGACCCAGTACTTC.